A selection of T cell receptor beta chains follows, all from one sample in a study of T cells after yellow fever vaccination. TCRdb redid the calling of the 5' RACE reads with MiXCR, one entry per CDR3 protein. The sample records hundreds of thousands of distinct CDR3 sequences, roughly 4% being singletons. Sequenced here: PBMCs, sampled on the day of the yellow fever booster vaccination. These receptor sequences come from a young man who received the YFV17D yellow fever vaccine. The CDR3 runs from the conserved cysteine through the conserved F or W. The D gene is left open where the match is weak. Size tells how often a clone was seen (once, few, many) or the class of an expanded clone, and some rows leave it out.

.	13	TRBV12-3/TRBV12-4	many	TRBJ2-3	TGTGCCAGCAGTTTCGGACGCACAGATACGCAGTATTTT	CASSFGRTDTQYF
TRBD2	16	TRBV5-1	.	TRBJ2-3	TGCGCCAGCAGCTTGTCCGGGGGGTCCCTACCAGATACGCAGTATTTT	CASSLSGGSLPDTQYF
.	16	TRBV4-2	many	TRBJ2-5	TGTGCCAGCAGCCAAGAGGCGACTAGGCCGGAAGAGACCCAGTACTTC	CASSQEATRPEETQYF
.	14	TRBV24-1	few	TRBJ1-1	TGTGCCACCAGAGGCACTCAACTGAACACTGAAGCTTTCTTT	CATRGTQLNTEAFF
.	16	TRBV20-1	few	TRBJ2-6	TGCAGTGCTGACCCCGTACCTAGCTCTGGGGCCAACGTCCTGACTTTC	CSADPVPSSGANVLTF
TRBD2	16	TRBV4-2	many	TRBJ2-1	TGTGCCAGCAGCCAAGATCCAGCGGGGGGGTACAATGAGCAGTTCTTC	CASSQDPAGGYNEQFF
TRBD1	16	TRBV20-1	many	TRBJ2-5	TGCAGTGCTAGACTCCCCCCGGGACAGGGGAGGGAGACCCAGTACTTC	CSARLPPGQGRETQYF
.	16	TRBV7-8	many	TRBJ2-5	TGTGCCAGCAGCTTGCCGTGGACAGTTAGCCAAGAGACCCAGTACTTC	CASSLPWTVSQETQYF
TRBD1	13	TRBV9	many	TRBJ1-1	TGTGCCAGCAGTGACGACAGGGCCACTGAAGCTTTCTTT	CASSDDRATEAFF
.	16	TRBV7-9	many	TRBJ2-2	TGTGCCAGCAGCTGGTTAATGTGGGCAAACACCGGGGAGCTGTTTTTT	CASSWLMWANTGELFF
TRBD2	15	TRBV20-1	few	TRBJ2-2	TGCAGTGCACGGGGACTAGCGGGGGTAGGCGGGGAGCTGTTTTTT	CSARGLAGVGGELFF
.	16	TRBV6-5	few	TRBJ2-3	TGTGCCAGCAGTTACTCGATGTACCAGGGGGGGGATACGCAGTATTTT	CASSYSMYQGGDTQYF
.	15	TRBV7-2	.	TRBJ1-6	TGTGCCAGCAGCTTACAGGGGAGCGGGAATTCACCCCTCCACTTT	CASSLQGSGNSPLHF
.	15	TRBV4-2	.	TRBJ2-7	TGTGCCAGCAGCCAAGCGCTACAGAGCTCCTACGAGCAGTACTTC	CASSQALQSSYEQYF
TRBD2	17	TRBV7-9	few	TRBJ2-7	TGTGCCAGCAGCTTACCCACTAGCGGGGGGGCGCAATACGAGCAGTACTTC	CASSLPTSGGAQYEQYF
.	14	TRBV4-3	.	TRBJ2-2	TGCGCCAGCAGCCAAGGGGCCAACACCGGGGAGCTGTTTTTT	CASSQGANTGELFF
.	15	TRBV12-3/TRBV12-4	many	TRBJ2-3	TGTGCCAGCAGTTTAGACAGCCTTGGGGCAGATACGCAGTATTTT	CASSLDSLGADTQYF
.	13	TRBV6-5	many	TRBJ2-5	TGTGCCAGCAGTTTCAGGTTGGAAGAGACCCAGTACTTC	CASSFRLEETQYF
TRBD1	16	TRBV7-6	many	TRBJ2-1	TGTGCCAGCAGCCCACGATACAGGGGGCGAGGTAATGAGCAGTTCTTC	CASSPRYRGRGNEQFF
TRBD2	14	TRBV6-6	many	TRBJ2-7	TGTGCCAGCAGTTACGTTGCGGGGGGTTACGAGCAGTACTTC	CASSYVAGGYEQYF
TRBD1	14	TRBV15	few	TRBJ1-5	TGTGCCACCAGCAGAACAGGGGGCGGTCAGCCCCAGCATTTT	CATSRTGGGQPQHF
TRBD2	17	TRBV12-3/TRBV12-4	many	TRBJ2-2	TGTGCCAGCAGCCCTACCGTGGCTAGCGGGGGGAAGGGGGAGCTGTTTTTT	CASSPTVASGGKGELFF
TRBD2	15	TRBV5-1	few	TRBJ2-3	TGCGCCAGCAGCTTCATAGCGGGGGGCACAGATACGCAGTATTTT	CASSFIAGGTDTQYF
TRBD1	16	TRBV4-2	few	TRBJ1-4	TGTGCCAGCAGCCAAGCCACCGGGACAGGGACCGAAAAACTGTTTTTT	CASSQATGTGTEKLFF
.	17	TRBV7-2	many	TRBJ2-1	TGTGCCAGCAATGTTGCTGGGGGTAAGAGCTCCTACAATGAGCAGTTCTTC	CASNVAGGKSSYNEQFF
.	15	TRBV14	many	TRBJ2-1	TGTGCCAGCAGCCAAGATATGAGCTCCTACAATGAGCAGTTCTTC	CASSQDMSSYNEQFF
.	13	TRBV5-1	.	TRBJ2-3	TGCGCCAGCCTGGACGGCTACACAGATACGCAGTATTTT	CASLDGYTDTQYF
.	14	TRBV4-2	few	TRBJ2-1	TGTGCCAGCAGCCAACCCGGGCGATACAATGAGCAGTTCTTC	CASSQPGRYNEQFF
.	14	TRBV5-1	many	TRBJ1-4	TGCGCCAGCAGCTTGGACACCGAGGGAGAAAAACTGTTTTTT	CASSLDTEGEKLFF
.	16	TRBV7-2	few	TRBJ1-2	TGTGCCAGCAGCCCCATCCCTGAGTTGCAGCGCTATGGCTACACCTTC	CASSPIPELQRYGYTF
.	17	TRBV5-1	many	TRBJ2-1	TGCGCCAGCAGCTTGGCCGGGGGGACAGCCTCCTACAATGAGCAGTTCTTC	CASSLAGGTASYNEQFF
.	11	TRBV12-3/TRBV12-4	many	TRBJ2-1	TGTGCCAGCAGTCAATCGGGTGAGCAGTTCTTC	CASSQSGEQFF
.	12	TRBV29-1	few	TRBJ2-2	TGCAGCGCCTCACAGGGAACCGGGGAGCTGTTTTTT	CSASQGTGELFF
TRBD2	17	TRBV20-1	.	TRBJ2-3	TGCAGTGCTAGAGGGATACGAATAGCGGGGGAGGCAGATACGCAGTATTTT	CSARGIRIAGEADTQYF
TRBD1	15	TRBV19	.	TRBJ2-7	TGTGCCAGTAGTAGCTGGGGGACAGGGATCTACGAGCAGTACTTC	CASSSWGTGIYEQYF
.	15	TRBV20-1	many	TRBJ2-3	TGCAGTGCACCGATGCCGGGACTCCGCACAGATACGCAGTATTTT	CSAPMPGLRTDTQYF
TRBD1	16	TRBV7-3	many	TRBJ2-5	TGTGCCAGCAGCCAGACAGGGATGATGTCACAAGAGACCCAGTACTTC	CASSQTGMMSQETQYF
.	15	TRBV5-1	many	TRBJ2-1	TGCGCCAGCAGCTACCGGGACACCTCCTACAATGAGCAGTTCTTC	CASSYRDTSYNEQFF
.	16	TRBV5-4	few	TRBJ2-3	TGTGCCAGCAGCTTGGCCATGGTCGGAGGTATGCATACGCAGTATTTT	CASSLAMVGGMHTQYF
.	10	TRBV29-1	.	TRBJ1-2	TGCAGCGTTGTGTTGAATGGCTACACCTTC	CSVVLNGYTF
.	16	TRBV5-4	few	TRBJ2-3	TGTGCCAGCAGCCACCGGATGGAGGGGTACACAGATACGCAGTATTTT	CASSHRMEGYTDTQYF
.	15	TRBV5-1	few	TRBJ2-1	TGCGCCAGCAGCGCGGAGAGTAGCTCCTACAATGAGCAGTTCTTC	CASSAESSSYNEQFF
TRBD1	15	TRBV14	many	TRBJ2-1	TGTGCCAGCAGCCCCCGGGACAGGGCGAGGGATGAGCAGTTCTTC	CASSPRDRARDEQFF
.	15	TRBV7-2	.	TRBJ2-5	TGTGCCAGCAGCTTAGGTCGGGTAGTAGGCGAGACCCAGTACTTC	CASSLGRVVGETQYF
.	15	TRBV4-1	many	TRBJ1-2	TGCGCCAGCAGCCAAGCGTGGGCCGCAAACTATGGCTACACCTTC	CASSQAWAANYGYTF
.	16	TRBV7-2	many	TRBJ2-5	TGTGCCAGCAGCTTAGTTGACAGGCGTGTACAAGAGACCCAGTACTTC	CASSLVDRRVQETQYF
.	14	TRBV7-3	many	TRBJ2-3	TGTGCCAGCAGCTTTAAACCTGCCCTTGATACGCAGTATTTT	CASSFKPALDTQYF
.	15	TRBV24-1	many	TRBJ1-1	TGTGCCGGGCCCCCCCGGGGGGCCCTGAACACTGAAGCTTTCTTT	CAGPPRGALNTEAFF
.	14	TRBV14	many	TRBJ2-5	TGTGCCAGCAGCCTGCCGTCGGGTAGAGAGACCCAGTACTTC	CASSLPSGRETQYF